This T cell receptor beta chain was identified during a study of early T cells in non-severe SARS-CoV-2 infection. In this sample, this clonotype turned up many times. This CDR3 region has 15 residues. With 4 bases clipped from V and 4 bases from J, the junction kept 10 bases outside the gene matches. Germline assignment: CDR1 SNHLY and CDR2 FYNNEI. MiXCR, run by TCRdb on the 5' RACE reads, gives a single entry per CDR3 protein. This sample yields more than 85,000 distinct CDR3 sequences, of which 16% are seen a single time; around 4.9% belongs to the top ten. The sample was whole blood, taken at baseline. This sequence originates from an adult who was a healthcare worker with PCR-confirmed SARS-CoV-2 infection or an uninfected control (not recorded which). The chain combines TRBV2 with TRBJ2-7, with TRBD2 identical over 7 bases. This CDR3 is CASSGSFSGLYEQYF. The CDR3 DNA reads TGTGCCAGCAGTGGGTCATTTAGCGGGTTGTACGAGCAGTACTTC.